Listed here is a single T cell receptor (beta chain). Its antigen remains unidentified. The CDR3 runs 16 residues. V lost 3 bases and J lost 3; bases outside the gene matches: 7. Germline loops: CDR1 MDHEN, CDR2 SYDVKM. TCRdb used MiXCR to reprocess the reads, holding one entry per CDR3 protein. Of roughly 600,000 distinct CDR3 sequences listed, 20% to 25% are singletons. The sample belongs to a study of T cell repertoires in cytomegalovirus infection. At the level of the study: Public TCR beta signatures marked donors with CMV infection and the matching HLA. Findings and limits, study-wide: Using cumulative public TCR beta family frequency, the authors identified those who carried CMV together with the relevant HLA. Predominance within the ex vivo response was attributable to HLA-C-restricted CMV-specific TCR beta clonotypes.

The clonotype comes from a human donor in good health (CMV status not recorded). Some clones in this sample may be carry-over from other donors' samples. Sequencing was carried out using CD8+ T cells from PBMCs. The V call is TRBV28, the J call TRBJ2-1; 8 bases align to TRBD2. DNA for the CDR3: TGTGCCAGCAGTTTTACGGCGGGGGGCCTCTACAATGAGCAGTTCTTC. Encoded protein: CASSFTAGGLYNEQFF.